Sequencing of this T cell receptor (beta chain) was carried out in a study of Graves' ophthalmopathy and Graves' hyperthyroidism. Study results and caveats: Ophthalmopathy progression was predicted by the model at less than 71% sensitivity and approximately 72% specificity.

RNA transcripts served as template for amplifying TCR beta CDR3 sequences. A first-round RT-PCR used HTBI primers, followed by a second-round multiplex PCR. Each CDR3 protein is one row after TCRdb ran MiXCR on the multiplex PCR reads. The data show roughly 480,000 distinct CDR3 sequences, approximately 15% seen once. In its sample, this clonotype was seen many times. Its antigen is still unknown. There are 14 residues in the CDR3. The V segment lost 6 bases and the J segment 7 bases; nucleotides outside the gene matches: 6. Germline V gene sequence: CDR1 MNHNS, CDR2 SASEGT. This clonotype was sampled from a woman in her twenties or thirties with Graves' ophthalmopathy. The material sequenced was blood. The rearrangement uses TRBV6-1 and TRBJ1-3; TRBD1 aligns across 10 bases. The CDR3 sequence: CASRDDRGRNTIYF. Written as DNA, the CDR3 is TGTGCCAGCAGGGACGACAGGGGGCGGAACACCATATATTTT.